This T cell receptor beta chain appears in the sequencing data of a study of blood T cell repertoires in COVID-19. Overall study: Acute-phase and convalescent COVID-19 samples originated in the United States, Italy and Spain. The analysed material was cDNA or gDNA that came from T cells, B-cell-depleted T cells, or PBMCs.

The CDR3 spans 16 residues. CDR1 is MNHEY and CDR2 is SVGAGI in the germline V gene. Trimming left V 2 bases short and J 0 bases short, with 11 bases between. Authors' processing steps: Reference gene primer amplification gave estimated nucleated cell counts. Only in-frame clones appear in the TCRdb table, and some are missing; sequencing was by immunoSEQ multiplex PCR. That table is the source of V, J and clone size, and D and trimming were worked out from the DNA. This repertoire shows around 200,000 clones, approximately 88% found once; its top ten account for around 7%. The rearrangement uses TRBV6-5 and TRBJ1-5; weak D call: TRBD1 (6 bases). Material: peripheral blood. This sequence was found in a man aged 35-49 years with acute or convalescent COVID-19. The CDR3 DNA follows: TGTGCCAGCAGTTACGGCGACAGGATTAGCAATCAGCCCCAGCATTTT. Protein product: CASSYGDRISNQPQHF.